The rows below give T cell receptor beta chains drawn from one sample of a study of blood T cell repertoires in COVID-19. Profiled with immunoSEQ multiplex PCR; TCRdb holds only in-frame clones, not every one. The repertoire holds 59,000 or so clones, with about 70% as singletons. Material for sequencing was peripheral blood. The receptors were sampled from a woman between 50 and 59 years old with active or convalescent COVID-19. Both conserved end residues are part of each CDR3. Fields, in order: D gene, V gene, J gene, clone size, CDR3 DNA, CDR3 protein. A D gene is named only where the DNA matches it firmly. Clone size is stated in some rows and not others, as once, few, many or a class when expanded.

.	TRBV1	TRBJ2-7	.	TGCACCAGCAGCCGGCAGGGCGGGAAAAGCCCGTACGAGCAGTACTTC	CTSSRQGGKSPYEQYF
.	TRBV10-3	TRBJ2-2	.	TGTGCCATCAGCGGTATTCGGGCGAACACCGGGGAGCTGTTTTTT	CAISGIRANTGELFF
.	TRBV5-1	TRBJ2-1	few	TGCGCCAGCAGCTTGGACCCGGGAGTGAACAATGAGCAGTTCTTC	CASSLDPGVNNEQFF
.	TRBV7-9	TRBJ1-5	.	TGTGCCAGCAGCTTGTCCCGGGCGGGAGCCAATCAGCCCCAGCATTTT	CASSLSRAGANQPQHF
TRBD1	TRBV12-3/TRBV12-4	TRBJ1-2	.	TGTGCCAGCAGTAGGGACAGGGTTGCTGGCTACACCTTC	CASSRDRVAGYTF
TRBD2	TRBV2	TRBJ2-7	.	TGTGCCAGCAGTGATCGACCCACGGGACTAGCTTCCTACGAGCAGTACTTC	CASSDRPTGLASYEQYF
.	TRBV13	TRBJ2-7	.	TGTGCCAGCAGCTCAGGCAACGGGGTCCACGAGCAGTACTTC	CASSSGNGVHEQYF
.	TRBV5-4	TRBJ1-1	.	TGTGCCAGCAGCTTGGCCGGCAGGGCTGAAGCTTTCTTT	CASSLAGRAEAFF
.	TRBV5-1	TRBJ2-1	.	TGCGCCAGCAGCTTGGACAGGGTTGGCTGGGATGAGCAGTTCTTC	CASSLDRVGWDEQFF
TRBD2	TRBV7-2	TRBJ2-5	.	TGTGCCAGCAGCTTAGGAGGACTAGCGGCAGAGACCCAGTACTTC	CASSLGGLAAETQYF
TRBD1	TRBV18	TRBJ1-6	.	TGTGCCAGCTCACCCGATCCGATTGGACAGGGTGCTTCGCCCCTCCACTTT	CASSPDPIGQGASPLHF
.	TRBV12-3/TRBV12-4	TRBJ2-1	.	TGTGCCAGCAGTCTACCTCCGTATGATGAGCAGTTCTTC	CASSLPPYDEQFF
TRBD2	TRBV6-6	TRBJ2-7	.	TGTGCCAGCGGGGAGGGGTACGAGCAGTACTTC	CASGEGYEQYF
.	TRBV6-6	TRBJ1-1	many	TGTGCCAGCAGCGGAGACCGTAGCACTGAAGCTTTCTTT	CASSGDRSTEAFF
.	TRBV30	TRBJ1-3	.	TGTGCCTGGAGGACCTCGGGCACCATATATTTT	CAWRTSGTIYF
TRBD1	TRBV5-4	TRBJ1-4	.	TGTGCCAGCAGCTTACGACAGGGAGATGAAAAACTGTTTTTT	CASSLRQGDEKLFF
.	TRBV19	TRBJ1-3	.	TGTGCCAGTAGTATCGGGGGAGGAAACACCATATATTTT	CASSIGGGNTIYF
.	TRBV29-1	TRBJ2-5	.	TGCAGCGTCCCAAGGACAGCCACCCTGGGAGAGACCCAGTACTTC	CSVPRTATLGETQYF
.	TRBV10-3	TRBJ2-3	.	TGTGCCATCATTGGGCGGGACCTGCGATGGACAAATAGCACAGATACGCAGTATTTT	CAIIGRDLRWTNSTDTQYF
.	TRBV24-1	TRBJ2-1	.	TGTGCCACCAGTGATCTGGGGCTAGGGGACAATGAGCAGTTCTTC	CATSDLGLGDNEQFF
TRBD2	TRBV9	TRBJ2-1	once	TGTGCCAGCAGCGTAGGAGGTAGCGGGAGGGCCGCGGGCAATGAGCAGTTCTTC	CASSVGGSGRAAGNEQFF
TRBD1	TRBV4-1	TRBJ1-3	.	TGCGCCAGCAGCTACGACAGGGCGACTGGAAACACCATATATTTT	CASSYDRATGNTIYF
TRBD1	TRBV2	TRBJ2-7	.	TGTGCCAGCAGGACGGGACAGGTGTTCTCCTACGAGCAGTACTTC	CASRTGQVFSYEQYF
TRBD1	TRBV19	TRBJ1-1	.	TGTGCCAGTAGTATTCCCGATACAGGGGCGCATGAAGCTTTCTTT	CASSIPDTGAHEAFF
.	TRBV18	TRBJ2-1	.	TGTGCCAGCTCACCACCTAGCGGTCACAATGAGCAGTTCTTC	CASSPPSGHNEQFF
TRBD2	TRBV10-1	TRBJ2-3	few	TGCGCCAGCAGTCCCGCCGTCCTAGCGGGAGGACGAGATACGCAGTATTTT	CASSPAVLAGGRDTQYF
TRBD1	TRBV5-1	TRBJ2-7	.	TGCGCCAGCAGCTGGACAGGGGCAGCCTACGAGCAGTACTTC	CASSWTGAAYEQYF
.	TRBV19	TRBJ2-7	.	TGTGCCAGTAGTATTAACGGAGCCTACGAGCAGTACTTC	CASSINGAYEQYF
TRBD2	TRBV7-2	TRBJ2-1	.	TGTGCCAGCAGCCCAACGGGACTAGCGGGTGTTAGCTCCTACAATGAGCAGTTCTTC	CASSPTGLAGVSSYNEQFF
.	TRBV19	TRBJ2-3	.	TGTGCCAGCGATATAGGGACTCGCTCTGGAGATACGCAGTATTTT	CASDIGTRSGDTQYF
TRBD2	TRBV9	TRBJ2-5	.	TGTGCCAGCAGCGTAGCAGTGGGGAGGGAAGAGACCCAGTACTTC	CASSVAVGREETQYF
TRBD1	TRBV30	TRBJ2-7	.	TGTGCCTGGAGGGGACAAGGGGGCCCCTACGAGCAGTACTTC	CAWRGQGGPYEQYF
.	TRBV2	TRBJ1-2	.	TGTGCCAGCACCCGGGAACCCTATGGCTACACCTTC	CASTREPYGYTF
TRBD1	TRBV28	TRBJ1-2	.	TGTGCCAGCGGACAGGGACAGGTTGGTGGCTACACCTTC	CASGQGQVGGYTF
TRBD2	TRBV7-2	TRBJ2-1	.	TGTGCCAGCAGCTTAGCCGGACTAGGATCCTACAATGAGCAGTTCTTC	CASSLAGLGSYNEQFF
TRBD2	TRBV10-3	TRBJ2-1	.	TGTGCCATCCGAGGGACTAGCGGGAGGATCTACAATGAGCAGTTCTTC	CAIRGTSGRIYNEQFF